This T cell receptor beta chain emerged from a study of early T cells in non-severe SARS-CoV-2 infection. Study-level information: Chains were not paired, and sequencing was done on bulk RNA from unsorted whole blood. Study-wide results and limits: Database matching using VDJdb favored anti-spike CD8 responses, with private and CD4 specificities left missing.

Unique molecular identifiers (one per individual cDNA molecule) were attached. Each CDR3 protein gets one entry after TCRdb re-called the 5' RACE reads with MiXCR. The sample records some 81,000 distinct CDR3 sequences, 15% to 20% being singletons. V was cut by 5 bases and J by 6 bases, with 18 bases left in between. CDR1 is SGHTA, CDR2 FQGNSA, per germline. This CDR3 has 15 amino acids. This clonotype was picked up a small number of times. Its target is not known. The sequenced sample consisted of whole blood. This TCR came from an adult who was a healthcare worker with PCR-confirmed SARS-CoV-2 infection or an uninfected control (not recorded which). The chain combines TRBV7-2 with TRBJ2-3; D is possibly TRBD2 (7 bases). The CDR3 DNA reads as TGTGCCAGCAGCGTTGGCAGGGCGGGGGCCGATACGCAGTATTTT. Residues: CASSVGRAGADTQYF. The full variable domain, its missing parts supplied by reference TRBV7-2 and TRBJ2-3, is GAGVSQSPSNKVTEKGKDVELRCDPISGHTALYWYRQSLGQGLEFLIYFQGNSAPDKSGLPSDRFSAERTGGSVSTLTIQRTQQEDSAVYLCASSVGRAGADTQYFGPGTRLTVL.